Shown below are 14 T cell receptor beta chains from a single sample sequenced in a study of cytomegalovirus exposure and HLA in healthy donors. This PCR relied on a set of 60 Vbeta primers and 13 Jbeta primers. Assay used: immunoSEQ multiplex PCR; TCRdb lists only in-frame clones, some missing. In the table there are some 130,000 clones, 60% to 80% of which are singletons. The sequencing sample was made of PBMCs. The origin of the receptors is a female donor in good health and CMV-seronegative.

The chain employs TRBV7-3 and TRBJ1-2; 8 positions match TRBD1. The V gene's germline CDR1 is SGHTA and CDR2 FQGTGA. This CDR3 region has 15 residues. J was trimmed by 7 bases and V by 8 bases; bases with no gene match: 15. The CDR3 sequence is CASGDPPGQGAGYTF. The DNA for the CDR3 is TGTGCCAGCGGCGATCCCCCTGGACAGGGAGCTGGCTACACCTTC. Complete variable domain (other parts from reference TRBV7-3 and TRBJ1-2): GAGVSQTPSNKVTEKGKYVELRCDPISGHTALYWYRQSLGQGPEFLIYFQGTGAADDSGLPNDRFFAVRPEGSVSTLKIQRTERGDSAVYLCASGDPPGQGAGYTFGSGTRLTVV.

The rearrangement uses TRBV19 and TRBJ1-1, with 7 bases aligning to TRBD1. Germline V CDR1 and CDR2: LNHDA, SQIVND (reference sequence). The CDR3 consists of 11 residues. J was trimmed by 8 bases and V by 6 bases; bases with no gene match: 3. The CDR3 is CASRTTGEAFF. CDR3 bases: TGTGCCAGTAGGACGACAGGGGAAGCTTTCTTT.

The chain uses TRBV28 and TRBJ1-2, with D possibly being TRBD1 (6 bases). Trimming cost V 6 bases and J 3 bases, with 20 bases left between them. The CDR3 length is 16 residues. Germline assignment: CDR1 MDHEN and CDR2 SYDVKM. For the CDR3, the DNA is TGTGCCAGCAGCATAAGGGTAACAGGGTCGTACTATGGCTACACCTTC. This encodes CASSIRVTGSYYGYTF.

The chain employs TRBV4-1 and TRBJ2-7, with a tentative D call TRBD2 (6 bases). CDR1 and CDR2 from the germline V gene are MGHRA and YSYEKL. Trimming shortened V by 5 bases and J by 5 bases, and 13 bases separated the two germline ends. The CDR3 has 13 residues. The DNA for the CDR3 is TGCGCCAGCAGCGACGGGAGAGGGGACGAGCAGTACTTC. It is translated as CASSDGRGDEQYF.

The chain employs TRBV4-3 and TRBJ2-7, with 8 bases lining up with TRBD2. The J segment lost 0 bases and the V segment lost 8 bases, leaving 6 bases of the junction unmatched. CDR1 is LGHNA and CDR2 is YSLEER in the germline V gene. The CDR3 is 14 residues long. Here the CDR3 reads CASAPGLGSYEQYF. CDR3 DNA: TGCGCCAGCGCCCCGGGACTAGGCTCCTACGAGCAGTACTTC.

This clone was counted a single time. The J gene is TRBJ1-4, the V gene TRBV5-4; D unclear. V dropped 0 bases and J dropped 8 bases, with 17 bases sitting between them. This CDR3 has 16 amino acids. Germline V gene data show CDR1 as SGHNT and CDR2 as YYREEE (reference sequence). The CDR3: CASSLGGGIGREKLFF. CDR3 DNA sequence: TGTGCCAGCAGCTTGGGAGGAGGAATAGGAAGAGAAAAACTGTTTTTT.

V usage is TRBV5-4 and J usage is TRBJ2-2; 9 nucleotides align to TRBD2. The V segment lost 2 bases and the J segment 0 bases; nucleotides outside the gene matches: 2. Germline V gives CDR1 SGHNT, CDR2 YYREEE (reference sequence). CDR3 length equals 16 residues. In DNA form, the CDR3 reads TGTGCCAGCAGCTTAAGCGGGAGGTCGAACACCGGGGAGCTGTTTTTT. This translates into CASSLSGRSNTGELFF.

The chain has TRBV23-1 and TRBJ1-1; 10 bases match TRBD1. TRBV23-1 is sorted into the ORF group, with uncertain function. V lost 6 bases, J lost 1 base, and 11 bases stayed unmatched. The CDR3 has 17 residues. The chain's CDR3 is CASRLVRDRGENTEAFF. CDR3 DNA: TGCGCCAGCAGACTTGTCCGGGACAGGGGCGAGAACACTGAAGCTTTCTTT.

This clone was observed a few times. The chain links TRBV4-2 to TRBJ2-7, with no clear D. The CDR3 has 16 residues. Germline values: CDR1 LGHNA, CDR2 YNFKEQ. The V gene lost 1 base and the J gene lost 2 bases, with 15 bases spanning the gap. The CDR3 loop is CASSQGREALTYEQYF. CDR3 bases: TGTGCCAGCAGCCAAGGCCGAGAAGCTCTCACCTACGAGCAGTACTTC.

The V gene is TRBV10-3, the J gene TRBJ1-2, with D maybe TRBD1 (6 bases). The germline V gene has CDR1 ENHRY and CDR2 SYGVKD. The length of the CDR3 is 11 residues. V lost 6 bases, J lost 14 bases, and 16 bases lay in between. The CDR3 sequence is CAIRDTGIWTF. The CDR3 nucleotides read TGTGCCATCAGGGATACAGGGATATGGACCTTC.

The chain employs TRBV19 and TRBJ2-3; TRBD2 matches 10 bases. The CDR3 runs 18 residues. The junction had 13 bases not matched to a gene; V was cut back by 5 bases and J by 2 bases. Germline CDR1 is LNHDA and CDR2 is SQIVND (reference sequence). The CDR3 DNA reads TGTGCCAGTAGTGGGACTAGCGATCGAGGGCCTTACACAGATACGCAGTATTTT. Translated: CASSGTSDRGPYTDTQYF.

The chain employs TRBV6-5 and TRBJ2-7, with TRBD2 matching over 7 bases. Germline CDR1 MNHEY, CDR2 SVGAGI. The CDR3 has 12 residues. The junction had 2 bases not matched to a gene; V was cut back by 2 bases and J by 7 bases. The CDR3 loop reads CASSYGEGEQYF. The CDR3 nucleotides are TGTGCCAGCAGTTACGGGGAGGGGGAGCAGTACTTC.

The gene calls are TRBV30 and TRBJ2-2; tentative D call: TRBD2 (6 bases). The germline V gene encodes CDR1 GTSNPN and CDR2 SVGIG (reference sequence). The germline V and J ends were trimmed by 8 bases and 6 bases, with 16 bases remaining between them. The CDR3 is 13 residues long. CDR3 coding DNA: TGTGCCCGACGGCGGGACCTCGCCGGGGAGCTGTTTTTT. Amino acids: CARRRDLAGELFF. Full variable domain (remainder filled in from reference TRBV30 and TRBJ2-2): SQTIHQWPATLVQPVGSPLSLECTVEGTSNPNLYWYRQAAGRGLQLLFYSVGIGQISSEVPQNLSASRPQDRQFILSSKKLLLSDSGFYLCARRRDLAGELFFGEGSRLTVL.

The chain employs TRBV6-5 and TRBJ1-2; D gene uncertain. With 6 bases removed from V and 6 bases from J, the gap between germline ends came to 14 bases. CDR1 and CDR2 from the germline V gene are MNHEY and SVGAGI. The CDR3 is 13 residues long. The CDR3 nucleotides read TGTGCCAGCAGCGTTATAATGGGCCATGGCTACACCTTC. Amino acids: CASSVIMGHGYTF.